This section outlines one T cell receptor beta chain sequence together with its context. This clonotype was counted many times. Its antigen is still unknown. The input lacks base qualities; no much larger clone sits a single base away. Amplification of TCR beta CDR3 regions was carried out from RNA transcripts. For the first round of RT-PCR on the TCR CDR3, the HTBI primer set was used together with the Qiagen OneStep RT-PCR kit. Libraries were constructed in a second round of multiplex PCR, after which size selection and purification were carried out. Sequencing of the libraries was done on an Illumina HiSeq2000 using paired-end 100 bp reads. For the original study's pipeline: SOAPnuke was used to process the raw data, throwing out any read that contained adapters or uncalled bases, had a mean Phred below 15, or lacked an exact constant-primer or identifier match. High-quality paired reads were merged with COPE v1.2.5, and unique nucleotide sequences were defined as clonotypes. MiTCR v1.1 was used to align clonotypes to the IMGT TRBV, TRBD and TRBJ reference segments. Only V-J combinations with frequency above 0.0001, covering 98% to 99.2% of repertoires, were analysed. The TCS score was defined as the ratio of F50 (clonal expansion) to E x V (chaos), calculated using BLOSUM62-based TCRdist between CDR3 peptides within each V-J. Welch's t-statistics and random forest reduced 514 V-J features to about 13, which were used in a naive Bayes classifier (R e1071). TCRdb redid the processing of the public reads, applying fastp at Q25 and MiXCR, and retained in-frame beta chains. Rows merge per CDR3 protein into single entries with the most common DNA and genes. TCRdb's processing, not the study's, gives the V and J calls here. The sample profile shows 250,000 to 300,000 distinct CDR3 sequences; about 13% of them were found once. Around 8% of the sample belongs to the ten largest clones.

Stable Graves' hyperthyroidism was defined as no progression to ophthalmopathy during 18 months of follow-up. Hyperthyroidism patients were newly diagnosed, with disease duration under 2 months, and aged 18 to 65 years. Patients with uncontrolled infections, other autoimmune diseases, pregnancy or lactation were excluded. Diagnoses were established on the basis of clinical symptoms, serum thyroxine and TRAb, thyroid ultrasound, and orbital computed tomography. Ficoll-Paque density gradient centrifugation was used to isolate PBMCs from around 10 ml of fresh peripheral blood. Total RNA was extracted with Trizol reagent, and quality was checked on an Agilent 2100 Bioanalyzer. The V end gives up 5 bases and the J end 0 bases, leaving 5 bases in the junction not matched to a gene. As encoded in the germline V gene, CDR1 is SGHVS while CDR2 is FQNEAQ. CDR3 length: 15 amino acids, cysteine to phenylalanine. The entry retains the CDR3 DNA only, 45 bases that are in frame from base 1.

The record originates from a study of T cells in Graves' hyperthyroidism and ophthalmopathy (dated by TCRdb to about 2019). About the study as a whole: Peripheral blood was sampled at the time of initial diagnosis, prior to any treatment. Following sampling, methimazole starting at 30 mg daily was given to hyperthyroidism patients, and high-dose intravenous methylprednisolone was given to ophthalmopathy patients. To identify distinguishing TCR V-J signatures, a discovery cohort of about 100 patients was used, comprising 40 to 45 with Graves' ophthalmopathy and around 57 with stable Graves' hyperthyroidism. The paper reports TCR Vbeta CDR3 sequencing of 130 to 150 peripheral blood samples: around 45 ophthalmopathy, under 80 hyperthyroidism and approximately 17 progressor patients. Prospective prediction of ophthalmopathy was tested in an independent validation cohort of some 20 hyperthyroidism patients and roughly 16 patients who later progressed to ophthalmopathy. The study also compared thyroid tissue and blood T-cell repertoires from about six Graves' hyperthyroidism patients. For training and testing, the roughly 93 patients in the discovery cohort were randomly divided in a 7:3 ratio. On the study overall, not on this receptor specifically: During validation, the model predicted progression to ophthalmopathy a median of approximately 6 months ahead of onset, with almost 71% sensitivity and 72.22% specificity. A model built on a 13 V-J signature distinguished ophthalmopathy from stable hyperthyroidism, reaching approximately 89% sensitivity and about 81% specificity in cross-validation and 80%/75% in testing. Sample size was not statistically predetermined, and blinding of investigators to group allocation was not performed. Most expanded thyroid clonotypes (frequency above 0.001) were also found in blood, which suggests that blood repertoires may mirror thyroid immune responses.

The sequenced sample consisted of blood. The TCR was taken from a woman aged 40 to 50 with Graves' hyperthyroidism. This chain is built from TRBV7-8 and TRBJ2-7, with 9 central nucleotides matching TRBD1. The CDR3 is CASSGDRANSYEQYF. In nucleotides, the sequence is TGTGCCAGCAGCGGGGACAGGGCCAACTCCTACGAGCAGTACTTC.